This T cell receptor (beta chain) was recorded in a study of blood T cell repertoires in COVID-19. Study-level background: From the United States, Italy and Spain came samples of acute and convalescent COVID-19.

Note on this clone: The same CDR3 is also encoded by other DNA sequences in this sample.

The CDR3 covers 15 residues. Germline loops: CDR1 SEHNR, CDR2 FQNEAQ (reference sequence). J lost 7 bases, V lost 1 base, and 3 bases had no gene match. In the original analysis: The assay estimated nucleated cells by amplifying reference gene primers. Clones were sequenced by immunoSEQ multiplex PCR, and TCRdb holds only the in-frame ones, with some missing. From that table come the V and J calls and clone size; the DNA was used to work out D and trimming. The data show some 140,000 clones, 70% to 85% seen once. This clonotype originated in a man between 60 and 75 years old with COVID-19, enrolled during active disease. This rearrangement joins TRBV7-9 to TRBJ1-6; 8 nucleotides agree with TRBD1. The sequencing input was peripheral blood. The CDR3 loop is CASSLGDRSNSPLHF. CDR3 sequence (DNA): TGTGCCAGCAGCTTAGGGGACAGGAGCAATTCACCCCTCCACTTT.